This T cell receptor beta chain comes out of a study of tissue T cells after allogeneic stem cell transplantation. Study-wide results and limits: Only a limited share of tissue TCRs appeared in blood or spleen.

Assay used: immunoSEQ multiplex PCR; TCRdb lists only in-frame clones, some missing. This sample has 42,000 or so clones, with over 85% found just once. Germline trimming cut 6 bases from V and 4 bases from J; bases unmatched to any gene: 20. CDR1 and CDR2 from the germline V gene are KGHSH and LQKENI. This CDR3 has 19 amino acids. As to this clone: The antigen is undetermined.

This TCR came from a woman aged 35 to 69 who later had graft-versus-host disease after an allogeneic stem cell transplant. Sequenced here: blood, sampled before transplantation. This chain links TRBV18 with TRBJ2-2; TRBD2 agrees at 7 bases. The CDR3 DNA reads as TGTGCCAGCTCGTCCGGGACGGGGGGATCGGGAGGAAGCACCGGGGAGCTGTTTTTT. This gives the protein CASSSGTGGSGGSTGELFF. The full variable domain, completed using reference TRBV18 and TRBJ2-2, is NAGVMQNPRHLVRRRGQEARLRCSPMKGHSHVYWYRQLPEEGLKFMVYLQKENIIDESGMPKERFSAEFPKEGPSILRIQQVVRGDSAAYFCASSSGTGGSGGSTGELFFGEGSRLTVL.